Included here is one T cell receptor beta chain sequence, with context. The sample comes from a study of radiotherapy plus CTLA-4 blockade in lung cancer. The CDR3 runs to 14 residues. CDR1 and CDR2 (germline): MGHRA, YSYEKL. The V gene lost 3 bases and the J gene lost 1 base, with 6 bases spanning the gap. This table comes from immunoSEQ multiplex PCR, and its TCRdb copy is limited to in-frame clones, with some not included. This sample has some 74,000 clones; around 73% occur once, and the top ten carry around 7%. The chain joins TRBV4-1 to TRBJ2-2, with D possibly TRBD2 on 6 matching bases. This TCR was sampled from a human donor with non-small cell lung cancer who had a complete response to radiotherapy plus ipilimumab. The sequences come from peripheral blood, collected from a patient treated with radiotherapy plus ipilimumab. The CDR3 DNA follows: TGCGCCAGCAGCCAGGAGGGGAACACCGGGGAGCTGTTTTTT. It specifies CASSQEGNTGELFF.